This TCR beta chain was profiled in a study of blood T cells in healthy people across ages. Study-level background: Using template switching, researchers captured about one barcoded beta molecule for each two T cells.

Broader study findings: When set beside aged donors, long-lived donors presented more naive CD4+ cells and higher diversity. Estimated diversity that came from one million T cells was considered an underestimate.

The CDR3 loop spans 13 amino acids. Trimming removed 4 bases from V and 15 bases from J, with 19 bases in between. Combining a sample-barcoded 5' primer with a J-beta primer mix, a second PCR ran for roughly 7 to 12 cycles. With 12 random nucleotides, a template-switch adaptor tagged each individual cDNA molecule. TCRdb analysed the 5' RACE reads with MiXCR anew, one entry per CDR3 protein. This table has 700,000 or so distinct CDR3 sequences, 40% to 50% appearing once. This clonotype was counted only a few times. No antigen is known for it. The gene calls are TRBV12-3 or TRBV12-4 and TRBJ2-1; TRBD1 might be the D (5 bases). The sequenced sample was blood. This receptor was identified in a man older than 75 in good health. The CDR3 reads CASSSLTVGVPFF. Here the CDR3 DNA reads TGTGCCAGCAGTTCCTTGACAGTTGGGGTGCCGTTCTTC.